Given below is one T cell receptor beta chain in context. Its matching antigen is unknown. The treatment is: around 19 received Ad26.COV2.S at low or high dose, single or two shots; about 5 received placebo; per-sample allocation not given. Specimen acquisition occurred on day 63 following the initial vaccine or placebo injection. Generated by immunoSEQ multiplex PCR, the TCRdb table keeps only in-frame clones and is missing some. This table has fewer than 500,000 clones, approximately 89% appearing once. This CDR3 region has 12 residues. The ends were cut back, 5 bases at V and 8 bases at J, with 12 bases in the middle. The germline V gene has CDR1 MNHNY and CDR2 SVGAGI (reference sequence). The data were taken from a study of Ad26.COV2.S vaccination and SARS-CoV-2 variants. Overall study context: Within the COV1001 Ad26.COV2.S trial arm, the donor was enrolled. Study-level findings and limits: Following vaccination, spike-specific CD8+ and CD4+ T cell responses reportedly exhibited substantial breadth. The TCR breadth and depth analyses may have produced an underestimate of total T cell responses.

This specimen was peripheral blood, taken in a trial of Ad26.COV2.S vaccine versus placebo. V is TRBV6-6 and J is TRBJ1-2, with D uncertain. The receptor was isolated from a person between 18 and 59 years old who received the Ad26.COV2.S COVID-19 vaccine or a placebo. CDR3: CASSPGGMGYTF. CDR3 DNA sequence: TGTGCCAGCAGTCCCGGCGGTATGGGCTACACCTTC.